The 27 T cell receptor beta chains below all came from one sample that was sequenced in a study of T cell responses to AZD1222 COVID-19 vaccine. Some clones are missing from TCRdb's copy, which holds only in-frame ones; the method was immunoSEQ multiplex PCR. The sample consists of approximately 74,000 clones, 80% to 90% of them appearing once. The sample was peripheral blood, taken on day 0 of AZD1222 vaccination. The receptors derive from an adult in good health.

This chain connects TRBV27 to TRBJ2-3; either TRBD1 or TRBD2 may supply D (5 bases each). Germline lookup yields CDR1 MNHEY and CDR2 SMNVEV (reference sequence). The CDR3 covers 14 residues. V was shortened by 5 bases and J by 5 bases, with 14 bases between the two germline ends. CDR3 DNA: TGTGCCAGCAGTCTGGGACGGTTTAAAGATACGCAGTATTTT. It yields the protein CASSLGRFKDTQYF.

This clone was counted once. The chain joins TRBV18 to TRBJ1-1, with D possibly TRBD1 on 5 matching bases. Between the trimmed V and J ends, which lost 2 bases and 4 bases, there was a span of 11 bases. Germline values: CDR1 KGHSH, CDR2 LQKENI. The CDR3 is 14 residues long. CDR3 loop: CASSPTGFSTEAFF. CDR3 bases: TGTGCCAGCTCACCAACAGGTTTCTCCACTGAAGCTTTCTTT.

J is TRBJ2-2 and V is TRBV19; D might be TRBD1 or TRBD2, each matching 5 bases. This CDR3 spans 21 amino acids. Germline loops: CDR1 LNHDA, CDR2 SQIVND (reference sequence). Deletions cut 2 bases from V and 0 bases from J, with 25 bases between. The CDR3 reads CASSITGPLSFKGANTGELFF. In nucleotides, the CDR3 is TGTGCCAGTAGTATAACGGGACCTTTATCCTTTAAGGGCGCGAACACCGGGGAGCTGTTTTTT.

This chain connects TRBV2 to TRBJ1-3, with 7 bases that match TRBD1. The CDR3 loop spans 14 amino acids. CDR1 is SNHLY and CDR2 is FYNNEI in the germline V gene. Trimming cost V 6 bases and J 2 bases; bases outside gene matches: 4. DNA for the CDR3: TGTGCCAGCAGCAAACAGGGGCCTGGAAACACCATATATTTT. Translating it yields CASSKQGPGNTIYF.

The rearrangement joins TRBV19 to TRBJ1-1, with D possibly being TRBD1 (6 bases). The germline gives CDR1 LNHDA, CDR2 SQIVND (reference sequence). The CDR3 runs 14 residues. Trimming shortened V by 6 bases and J by 4 bases, and 15 bases separated the two germline ends. The CDR3 DNA is TGTGCCAGTAGGAACACAGGGATAAGCACTGAAGCTTTCTTT. This sequence encodes CASRNTGISTEAFF. The full variable domain, its missing parts supplied by reference TRBV19 and TRBJ1-1, is DGGITQSPKYLFRKEGQNVTLSCEQNLNHDAMYWYRQDPGQGLRLIYYSQIVNDFQKGDIAEGYSVSREKKESFPLTVTSAQKNPTAFYLCASRNTGISTEAFFGQGTRLTVV.

The chain uses TRBV28 and TRBJ2-2; TRBD2 matches 11 bases. The germline V gene has CDR1 MDHEN and CDR2 SYDVKM. V trimming: 8 bases; J trimming: 7 bases; junction bases outside the gene matches: 6. The CDR3 loop spans 14 amino acids. In DNA, the CDR3 is TGTGCCAGCGCACTAGCGGGGGTGATCGGGGAGCTGTTTTTT. Translation: CASALAGVIGELFF.

V and J are TRBV27 and TRBJ1-5, with TRBD1 as a possible D gene (5 bases). This CDR3 contains 17 residues. Germline CDR1 MNHEY, CDR2 SMNVEV (reference sequence). V lost 7 bases, J lost 1 base, and 20 bases lay in between. CDR3 in DNA: TGTGCCAGCACCCTAACGGGGGTCGGTTTAAGCAATCAGCCCCAGCATTTT. It translates to CASTLTGVGLSNQPQHF.

This chain uses TRBV5-5 with TRBJ2-2; unclear D gene. The CDR3 is made up of 14 amino acids. The germline CDR1 and CDR2 sequences are SGHKS and YYEKEE (reference sequence). The V gene lost 3 bases and the J gene lost 1 base, with 7 bases spanning the gap. The CDR3 DNA reads as TGTGCCAGCAGCTCCGCTTTGAACACCGGGGAGCTGTTTTTT. Residues: CASSSALNTGELFF.

The genes are TRBV30 and TRBJ1-4, with TRBD1 identical over 7 bases. This CDR3 has 16 amino acids. CDR1 GTSNPN and CDR2 SVGIG come from the germline V gene (reference sequence). Germline trimming cut 2 bases from V and 4 bases from J; bases unmatched to any gene: 10. CDR3 DNA: TGTGCCTGGAGTTCCGGGACAGTCTCTTATAATGAAAAACTGTTTTTT. Residues: CAWSSGTVSYNEKLFF. Looking up the rest from reference TRBV30 and TRBJ1-4 gives the full variable domain: SQTIHQWPATLVQPVGSPLSLECTVEGTSNPNLYWYRQAAGRGLQLLFYSVGIGQISSEVPQNLSASRPQDRQFILSSKKLLLSDSGFYLCAWSSGTVSYNEKLFFGSGTQLSVL.

The rearrangement uses TRBV10-1 and TRBJ1-2, with D tentatively TRBD1 (5 bases). V was cut by 6 bases and J by 8 bases, with 22 bases left in between. The CDR3 is made up of 15 amino acids. In germline, CDR1 is WNHNN, CDR2 SYGVQD (reference sequence). The CDR3 coding sequence is TGCGCCAGCAGGGTGGACACCGGGGCAGTTTCCGGCTACACCTTC. This translates into CASRVDTGAVSGYTF.

This clone has a handful of counts. The chain is built from TRBV10-3 and TRBJ1-1; 7 bases are shared with TRBD1. Germline CDR1 reads ENHRY; CDR2 reads SYGVKD. The ends lost 3 bases at V and 4 bases at J; junction bases unmatched: 5. CDR3 length equals 14 residues. In DNA form, the CDR3 reads TGTGCCATCAGTGATAGGGCAGGGGGCACTGAAGCTTTCTTT. Translating it yields CAISDRAGGTEAFF.

This chain joins TRBV7-8 and TRBJ2-5; 7 bases line up with TRBD1. The CDR3 totals 13 residues. CDR1 and CDR2 (germline): SGHVS, FQNEAQ. J was trimmed by 2 bases and V by 4 bases; bases with no gene match: 1. The CDR3 region is CASSSGQQETQYF. Written as DNA, the CDR3 is TGTGCCAGCAGCTCGGGACAGCAAGAGACCCAGTACTTC.

V is TRBV15 and J is TRBJ1-5, with a tentative D call TRBD1 (6 bases). This CDR3 contains 14 residues. With 1 base removed from V and 6 bases from J, the gap between germline ends came to 10 bases. Looked up from germline, CDR1 is LNHNV and CDR2 is YYDKDF (reference sequence). CDR3 sequence: CATSRGGAGQPQHF. The CDR3 region has the DNA TGTGCCACCAGCAGAGGGGGGGCCGGTCAGCCCCAGCATTTT.

V gene TRBV28 combines with J gene TRBJ2-5; 8 bases line up with TRBD1. Unmatched junction bases numbered 7, after V lost 2 bases and J lost 2 bases. This CDR3 contains 16 residues. Germline values: CDR1 MDHEN, CDR2 SYDVKM. Written as DNA, the CDR3 is TGTGCCAGCAGTTTACCCGGACAGGGCTTACAAGAGACCCAGTACTTC. It specifies CASSLPGQGLQETQYF.

The chain links TRBV14 to TRBJ1-2, with TRBD1 identical over 7 bases. Germline CDR1 and CDR2: SGHDN and FVKESK. This CDR3 is 13 amino acids long. V trimming: 4 bases; J trimming: 2 bases; junction bases outside the gene matches: 1. The CDR3 DNA is TGTGCCAGCAGCCCGACAGGGAACTATGGCTACACCTTC. Translating gives CASSPTGNYGYTF. The whole variable domain, remainder taken from reference TRBV14 and TRBJ1-2, is EAGVTQFPSHSVIEKGQTVTLRCDPISGHDNLYWYRRVMGKEIKFLLHFVKESKQDESGMPNNRFLAERTGGTYSTLKVQPAELEDSGVYFCASSPTGNYGYTFGSGTRLTVV.

The J gene is TRBJ2-7, the V gene TRBV6-5, with 8 bases aligning to TRBD1. Germline V gene sequence: CDR1 MNHEY, CDR2 SVGAGI. Losses at the gene ends were 6 bases for V and 4 bases for J; bases not matched to a gene: 11. The CDR3 runs to 15 residues. The CDR3 region has the DNA TGTGCCAGCAGCCCGGACAGGGCCTTTAATTACGAGCAGTACTTC. Its protein product is CASSPDRAFNYEQYF.

The chain uses TRBV3-1 (or the pseudogene TRBV3-2) and TRBJ1-2; 8 bases fit TRBD1. The CDR3 runs 14 residues. Looked up from germline, CDR1 is LGHDT and CDR2 is YNNKEL (reference sequence). J was trimmed by 2 bases and V by 7 bases; bases with no gene match: 6. The CDR3 DNA follows: TGTGCCAGCAATCAACAGGGGGTGAACTATGGCTACACCTTC. Translating it yields CASNQQGVNYGYTF.

The J gene is TRBJ1-6, the V gene TRBV5-4; D unclear. The CDR3 consists of 15 residues. Trimming took off 2 bases at V and 5 bases at J, with 11 bases between the two ends. Germline CDR1 is SGHNT and CDR2 is YYREEE (reference sequence). The chain's CDR3 is CASSFQSRDNSPLHF. In DNA form, the CDR3 reads TGTGCCAGCAGCTTCCAGAGTAGGGATAATTCACCCCTCCACTTT.

The CDR3 region is CASSRGQGAGRDSPLHF. CDR3 coding DNA: TGCGCCAGCAGCCGCGGACAGGGGGCAGGCAGGGATTCACCCCTCCACTTT. The chain uses TRBV5-1 and TRBJ1-6, with TRBD1 matching 11 bases. CDR1 SGHRS and CDR2 YFSETQ come from the germline V gene. Trimming took 4 bases from V and 8 from J; bases not matched to a gene: 11. The CDR3 consists of 17 residues. The variable domain in full, completed from reference TRBV5-1 and TRBJ1-6, reads KAGVTQTPRYLIKTRGQQVTLSCSPISGHRSVSWYQQTPGQGLQFLFEYFSETQRNKGNFPGRFSGRQFSNSRSEMNVSTLELGDSALYLCASSRGQGAGRDSPLHFGNGTRLTVT.

This clone was observed a single time. This sequence joins TRBV24-1 and TRBJ2-3; D is undetermined. Germline loops: CDR1 KGHDR, CDR2 SFDVKD. V was shortened by 10 bases and J by 2 bases, with 12 bases between the two germline ends. The length of the CDR3 is 13 residues. In DNA, the CDR3 is TGTGCCACTGACTCGACCTACACAGATACGCAGTATTTT. It translates to CATDSTYTDTQYF.

The table lists this clone with a few counts. The same CDR3 also results from other DNA sequences found in this sample. The rearrangement joins TRBV12-3 or TRBV12-4 to TRBJ1-2; 7 bases match TRBD1. This CDR3 has 13 residues. V was pared by 0 bases and J by 6 bases, with 1 base of the junction left unmatched. The chain's CDR3 is CASSLAQGDGYTF. The CDR3, as DNA: TGTGCCAGCAGTTTAGCGCAGGGGGATGGCTACACCTTC.

This CDR3 is CASSSLTGFAYGYTF. The CDR3 DNA is TGTGCCAGCAGCTCGCTTACAGGTTTTGCCTATGGCTACACCTTC. V usage is TRBV5-6 and J usage is TRBJ1-2; D possibly corresponds to TRBD1 (5 bases). Germline CDR1 reads SGHDT; CDR2 reads YYEEEE. Trimming shortened V by 3 bases and J by 4 bases, and 16 bases separated the two germline ends. This CDR3 region has 15 residues.

This clone was seen just once. This chain joins TRBV6-2 or TRBV6-3 and TRBJ2-7; weak D call: TRBD1 (6 bases). V was cut by 5 bases and J by 3 bases, with 11 bases left in between. This CDR3 has 13 residues. Germline CDR1 and CDR2: MNHEY and SVGEGT. For the CDR3, the DNA is TGTGCCAGCAGTGACAGGAGGAACTACGAGCAGTACTTC. This encodes CASSDRRNYEQYF.

The chain is built from TRBV28 and TRBJ1-2; possibly TRBD1 for D (5 bases). Germline assignment: CDR1 MDHEN and CDR2 SYDVKM. The CDR3 totals 12 residues. V dropped 6 bases and J dropped 1 base, with 6 bases sitting between them. CDR3 in amino acids: CASRGDNYGYTF. The CDR3 region has the DNA TGTGCCAGCAGGGGGGATAACTATGGCTACACCTTC.

The chain combines TRBV28 with TRBJ1-5; D may be TRBD1 (5 bases). The CDR3 is made up of 13 amino acids. Looked up from germline, CDR1 is MDHEN and CDR2 is SYDVKM. V was cut by 7 bases and J by 14 bases, with 21 bases left in between. The CDR3 loop is CASIPRGVRAEHF. CDR3 nucleotide sequence: TGTGCCAGCATCCCTCGAGGGGTTAGAGCGGAGCATTTT. Based on the CDR3 plus reference TRBV28 and TRBJ1-5, the full variable domain is DVKVTQSSRYLVKRTGEKVFLECVQDMDHENMFWYRQDPGLGLRLIYFSYDVKMKEKGDIPEGYSVSREKKERFSLILESASTNQTSMYLCASIPRGVRAEHFGDGTRLSIL.

The rearrangement links TRBV13 to TRBJ2-7; D remains ambiguous. CDR3 length: 15 amino acids. CDR1 is PRHDT, CDR2 FYEKMQ, per germline (reference sequence). Trimming took 0 bases from V and 2 from J, leaving 11 bases between them. Written as DNA, the CDR3 is TGTGCCAGCAGCTTAGGAGGTGCGCCCCCCTACGAGCAGTACTTC. As protein: CASSLGGAPPYEQYF. Full variable domain (missing parts from reference TRBV13 and TRBJ2-7): AAGVIQSPRHLIKEKRETATLKCYPIPRHDTVYWYQQGPGQDPQFLISFYEKMQSDKGSIPDRFSAQQFSDYHSELNMSSLELGDSALYFCASSLGGAPPYEQYFGPGTRLTVT.

The chain joins TRBV6-5 to TRBJ1-6; 7 nucleotides line up with TRBD1. V trimming: 7 bases; J trimming: 10 bases; junction bases outside the gene matches: 13. Germline V gene sequence: CDR1 MNHEY, CDR2 SVGAGI. The CDR3 extends over 15 amino acids. CDR3 loop: CASIRTYRGSSPLHF. As DNA, the CDR3 is TGTGCCAGCATCCGAACCTACAGGGGAAGCTCACCCCTCCACTTT.